A single sample is the source of the 4 T cell receptor beta chains below, sequenced in a study of beta chain features in type 1 diabetes. The sequenced template was cDNA made from the entire isolated RNA. Sequencing was performed with immunoSEQ multiplex PCR; in TCRdb, only in-frame clones are kept and a portion is missing. The data hold about 400,000 clones, with roughly 12% observed a single time. Sample: naive CD4+ T cells from blood. Receptor source: a man aged 18-30 years in good health.

V gene TRBV7-3 combines with J gene TRBJ2-3, with 7 bases fitting TRBD2. Trimming took 5 bases from V and 3 from J; bases not matched to a gene: 8. The CDR3 sequence is 15 residues long. Germline values: CDR1 SGHTA, CDR2 FQGTGA. The chain's CDR3 is CASSRDYGGTDTQYF. The CDR3 DNA reads TGTGCCAGCAGCCGGGACTACGGGGGGACAGATACGCAGTATTTT.

The chain combines TRBV7-2 with TRBJ1-5; possible D gene TRBD1, 5 bases. In germline, CDR1 is SGHTA, CDR2 FQGNSA. V was cut by 1 base and J by 7 bases, with 11 bases left in between. This CDR3 is 14 amino acids long. This CDR3 is CASSLGRAGQPQHF. The CDR3 DNA follows: TGTGCCAGCAGCTTAGGCAGGGCGGGACAGCCCCAGCATTTT.

This clone was observed a handful of times. Distinct nucleotide sequences in the sample also encode this CDR3. The V call is TRBV9, the J call TRBJ2-1; 7 bases fit TRBD1. In germline, CDR1 is SGDLS, CDR2 YYNGEE. This CDR3 contains 14 residues. V dropped 3 bases and J dropped 3; count of bases not matched to a gene: 3. CDR3 sequence (DNA): TGTGCCAGCAGCGCCAGGGGGAGCTACAATGAGCAGTTCTTC. Translated, it gives CASSARGSYNEQFF. The entire variable domain, with the rest obtained from reference TRBV9 and TRBJ2-1, is as follows: DSGVTQTPKHLITATGQRVTLRCSPRSGDLSVYWYQQSLDQGLQFLIQYYNGEERAKGNILERFSAQQFPDLHSELNLSSLELGDSALYFCASSARGSYNEQFFGPGTRLTVL.

The sample holds a few counts of this clone. The rearrangement links TRBV4-1 to TRBJ2-5, with 7 bases lining up with TRBD2. Losses at the gene ends were 2 bases for V and 5 bases for J; bases not matched to a gene: 8. Germline V gives CDR1 MGHRA, CDR2 YSYEKL. The CDR3 runs to 15 residues. Written as DNA, the CDR3 is TGCGCCAGCAGCCAACCTCGGGAGGACGGCGAGACCCAGTACTTC. It codes for CASSQPREDGETQYF.